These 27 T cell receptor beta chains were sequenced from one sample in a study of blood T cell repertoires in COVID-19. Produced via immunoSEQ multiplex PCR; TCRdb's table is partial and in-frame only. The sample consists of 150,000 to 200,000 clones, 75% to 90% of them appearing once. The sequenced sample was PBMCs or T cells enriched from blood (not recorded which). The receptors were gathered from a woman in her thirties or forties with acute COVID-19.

The CDR3: CASSSSAGRDTQYF. The CDR3 DNA reads as TGTGCCAGCAGCTCGTCCGCGGGGAGAGATACGCAGTATTTT. V and J are TRBV7-3 and TRBJ2-3; possible D gene TRBD2, 6 bases. CDR3 size: 14 residues. CDR1 SGHTA and CDR2 FQGTGA come from the germline V gene. V lost 4 bases and J lost 5, with 13 bases in between.

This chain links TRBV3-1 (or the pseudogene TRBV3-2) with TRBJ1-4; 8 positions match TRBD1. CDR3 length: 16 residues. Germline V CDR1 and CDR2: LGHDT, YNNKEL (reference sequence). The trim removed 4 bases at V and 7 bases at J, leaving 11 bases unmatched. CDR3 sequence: CASSRRSVTGGEKLFF. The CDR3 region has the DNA TGTGCCAGCAGCCGGAGGTCGGTAACAGGGGGTGAAAAACTGTTTTTT.

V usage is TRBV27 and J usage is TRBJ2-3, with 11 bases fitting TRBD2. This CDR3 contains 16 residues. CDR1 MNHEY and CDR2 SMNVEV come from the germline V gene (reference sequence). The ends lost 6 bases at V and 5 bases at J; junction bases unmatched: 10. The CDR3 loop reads CASSLLAGGYVDTQYF. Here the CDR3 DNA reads TGTGCCAGCAGCCTTTTAGCGGGGGGGTATGTAGATACGCAGTATTTT.

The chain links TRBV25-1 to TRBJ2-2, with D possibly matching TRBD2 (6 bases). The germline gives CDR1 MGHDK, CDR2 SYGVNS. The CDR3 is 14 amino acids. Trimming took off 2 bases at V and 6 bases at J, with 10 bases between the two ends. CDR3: CASSETGVPGELFF. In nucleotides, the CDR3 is TGTGCCAGCAGTGAAACGGGAGTCCCCGGGGAGCTGTTTTTT. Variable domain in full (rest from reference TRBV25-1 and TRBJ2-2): EADIYQTPRYLVIGTGKKITLECSQTMGHDKMYWYQQDPGMELHLIHYSYGVNSTEKGDLSSESTVSRIRTEHFPLTLESARPSHTSQYLCASSETGVPGELFFGEGSRLTVL.

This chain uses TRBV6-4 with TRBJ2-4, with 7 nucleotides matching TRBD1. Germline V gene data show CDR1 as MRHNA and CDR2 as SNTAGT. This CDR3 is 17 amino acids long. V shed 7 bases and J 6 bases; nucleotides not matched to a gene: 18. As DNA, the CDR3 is TGTGCCAGCAATCTTTTCCCGGGACAGCTGGGGAGAAACATTCAGTACTTC. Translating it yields CASNLFPGQLGRNIQYF.

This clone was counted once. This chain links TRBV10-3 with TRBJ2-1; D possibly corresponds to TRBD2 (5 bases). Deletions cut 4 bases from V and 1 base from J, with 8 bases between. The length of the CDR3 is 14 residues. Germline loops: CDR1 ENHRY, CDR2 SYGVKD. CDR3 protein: CAISAGLSYNEQFF. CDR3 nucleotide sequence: TGTGCCATCAGTGCGGGGTTGTCCTACAATGAGCAGTTCTTC.

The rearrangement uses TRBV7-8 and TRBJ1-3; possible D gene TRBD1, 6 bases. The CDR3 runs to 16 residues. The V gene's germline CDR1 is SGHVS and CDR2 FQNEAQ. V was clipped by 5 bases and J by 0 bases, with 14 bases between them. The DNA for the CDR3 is TGTGCCAGCAGCACGAGGACAGCGAGCTCTGGAAACACCATATATTTT. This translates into CASSTRTASSGNTIYF.

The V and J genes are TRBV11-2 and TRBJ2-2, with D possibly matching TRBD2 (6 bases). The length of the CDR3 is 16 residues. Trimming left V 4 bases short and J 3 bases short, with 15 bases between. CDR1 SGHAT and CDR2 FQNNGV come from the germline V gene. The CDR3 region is CASSYSPWGDTGELFF. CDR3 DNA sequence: TGTGCCAGCAGCTACTCTCCATGGGGGGACACCGGGGAGCTGTTTTTT.

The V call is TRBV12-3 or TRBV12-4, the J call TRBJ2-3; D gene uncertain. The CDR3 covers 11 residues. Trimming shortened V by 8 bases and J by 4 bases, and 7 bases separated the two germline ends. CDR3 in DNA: TGTGCCAGCGCGGTCGCAGATACGCAGTATTTT. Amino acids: CASAVADTQYF.

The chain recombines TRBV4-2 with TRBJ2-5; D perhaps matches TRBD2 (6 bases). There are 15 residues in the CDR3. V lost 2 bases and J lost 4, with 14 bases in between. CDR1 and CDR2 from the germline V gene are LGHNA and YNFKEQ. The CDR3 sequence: CASSQSPGGGETQYF. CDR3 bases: TGTGCCAGCAGCCAAAGTCCCGGGGGAGGAGAGACCCAGTACTTC.

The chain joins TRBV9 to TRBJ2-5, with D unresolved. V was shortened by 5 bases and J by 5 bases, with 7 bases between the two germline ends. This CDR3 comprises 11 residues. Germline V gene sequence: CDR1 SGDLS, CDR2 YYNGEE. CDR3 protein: CASSKSETQYF. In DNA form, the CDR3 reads TGTGCCAGCAGTAAATCGGAGACCCAGTACTTC.

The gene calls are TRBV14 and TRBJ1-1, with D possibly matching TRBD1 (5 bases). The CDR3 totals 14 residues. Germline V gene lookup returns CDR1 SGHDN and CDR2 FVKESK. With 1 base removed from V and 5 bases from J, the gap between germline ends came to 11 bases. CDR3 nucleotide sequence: TGTGCCAGCAGCCAAGCCTGGGGGGAGACTGAAGCTTTCTTT. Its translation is CASSQAWGETEAFF. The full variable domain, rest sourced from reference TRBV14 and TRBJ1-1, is EAGVTQFPSHSVIEKGQTVTLRCDPISGHDNLYWYRRVMGKEIKFLLHFVKESKQDESGMPNNRFLAERTGGTYSTLKVQPAELEDSGVYFCASSQAWGETEAFFGQGTRLTVV.

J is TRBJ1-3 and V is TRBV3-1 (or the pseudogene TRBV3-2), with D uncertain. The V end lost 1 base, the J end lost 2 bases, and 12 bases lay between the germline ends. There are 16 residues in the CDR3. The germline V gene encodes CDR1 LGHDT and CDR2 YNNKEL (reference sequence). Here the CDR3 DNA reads TGTGCCAGCAGCCAAGCGTGGAGAGGTACTGGAAACACCATATATTTT. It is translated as CASSQAWRGTGNTIYF.

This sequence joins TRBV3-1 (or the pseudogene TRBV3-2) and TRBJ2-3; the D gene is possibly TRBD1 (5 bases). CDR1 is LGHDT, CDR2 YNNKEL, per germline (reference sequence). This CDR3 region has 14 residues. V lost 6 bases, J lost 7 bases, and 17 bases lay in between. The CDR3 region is CASRKDQGSYTQYF. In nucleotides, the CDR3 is TGTGCCAGCAGAAAAGACCAGGGTAGTTATACGCAGTATTTT.

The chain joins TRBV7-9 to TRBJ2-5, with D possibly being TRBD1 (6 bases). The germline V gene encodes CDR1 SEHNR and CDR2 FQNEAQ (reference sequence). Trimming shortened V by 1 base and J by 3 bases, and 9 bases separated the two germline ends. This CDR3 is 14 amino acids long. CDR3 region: CASSLGRDKETQYF. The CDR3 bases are TGTGCCAGCAGCTTAGGCCGGGACAAAGAGACCCAGTACTTC.

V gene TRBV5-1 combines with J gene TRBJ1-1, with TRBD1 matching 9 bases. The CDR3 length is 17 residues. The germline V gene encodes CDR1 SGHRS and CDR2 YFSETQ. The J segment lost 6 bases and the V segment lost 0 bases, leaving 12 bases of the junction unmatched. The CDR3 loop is CASSLGLLTGGASEAFF. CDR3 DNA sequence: TGCGCCAGCAGCTTGGGCCTACTAACAGGGGGCGCGTCTGAAGCTTTCTTT.

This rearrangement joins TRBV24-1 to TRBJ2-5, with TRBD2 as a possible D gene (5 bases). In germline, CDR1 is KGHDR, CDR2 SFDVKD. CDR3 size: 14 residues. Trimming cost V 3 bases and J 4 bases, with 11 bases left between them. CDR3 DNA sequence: TGTGCCACCAGTGATATCGGGGTACCAGAGACCCAGTACTTC. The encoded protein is CATSDIGVPETQYF.

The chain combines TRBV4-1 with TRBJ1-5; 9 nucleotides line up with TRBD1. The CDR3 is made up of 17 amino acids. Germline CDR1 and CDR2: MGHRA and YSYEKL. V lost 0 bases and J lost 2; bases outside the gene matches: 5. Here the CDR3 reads CASSQDRGDRGNQPQHF. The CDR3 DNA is TGCGCCAGCAGCCAAGATAGGGGGGACAGGGGCAATCAGCCCCAGCATTTT.

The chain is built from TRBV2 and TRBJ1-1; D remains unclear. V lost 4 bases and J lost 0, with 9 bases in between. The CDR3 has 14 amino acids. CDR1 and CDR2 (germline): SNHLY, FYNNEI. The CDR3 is CASSGGQLNTEAFF. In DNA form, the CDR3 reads TGTGCCAGCAGTGGAGGGCAGCTGAACACTGAAGCTTTCTTT.

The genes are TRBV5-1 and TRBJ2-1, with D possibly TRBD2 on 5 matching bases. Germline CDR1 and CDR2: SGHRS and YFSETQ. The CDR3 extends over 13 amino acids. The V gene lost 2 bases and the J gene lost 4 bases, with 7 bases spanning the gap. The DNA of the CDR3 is TGCGCCAGCAGCTTAGGAGGATACAATGAGCAGTTCTTC. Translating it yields CASSLGGYNEQFF.

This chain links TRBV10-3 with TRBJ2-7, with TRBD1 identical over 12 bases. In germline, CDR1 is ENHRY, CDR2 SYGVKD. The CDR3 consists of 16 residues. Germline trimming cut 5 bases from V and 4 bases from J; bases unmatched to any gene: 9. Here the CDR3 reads CAISLYGTGGWYEQYF. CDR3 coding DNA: TGTGCCATCAGTCTCTACGGGACAGGGGGCTGGTACGAGCAGTACTTC.

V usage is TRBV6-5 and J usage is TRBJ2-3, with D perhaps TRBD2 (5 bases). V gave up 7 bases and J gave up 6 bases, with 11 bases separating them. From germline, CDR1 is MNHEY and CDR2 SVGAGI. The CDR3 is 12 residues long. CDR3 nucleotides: TGTGCCAGCACGCGGGCCGGTGATACGCAGTATTTT. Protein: CASTRAGDTQYF.

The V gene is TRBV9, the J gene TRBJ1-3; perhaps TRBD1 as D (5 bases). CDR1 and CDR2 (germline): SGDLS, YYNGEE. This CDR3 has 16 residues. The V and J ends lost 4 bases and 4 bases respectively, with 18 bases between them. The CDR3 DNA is TGTGCCAGCAGCCTCGGGCAGGGCCTTCCCGGAAACACCATATATTTT. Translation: CASSLGQGLPGNTIYF.

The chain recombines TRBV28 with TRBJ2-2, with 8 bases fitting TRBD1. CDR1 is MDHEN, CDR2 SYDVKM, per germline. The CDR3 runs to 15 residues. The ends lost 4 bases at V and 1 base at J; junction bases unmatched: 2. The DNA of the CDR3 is TGTGCCAGCAGTTCCGGACAGGGGAACACCGGGGAGCTGTTTTTT. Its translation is CASSSGQGNTGELFF.

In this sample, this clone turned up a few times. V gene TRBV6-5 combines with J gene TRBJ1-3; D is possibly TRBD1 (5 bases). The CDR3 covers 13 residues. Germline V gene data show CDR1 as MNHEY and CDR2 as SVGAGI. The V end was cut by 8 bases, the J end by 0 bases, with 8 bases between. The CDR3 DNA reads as TGTGCCAGCGGGGCCAGCTCTGGAAACACCATATATTTT. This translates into CASGASSGNTIYF.

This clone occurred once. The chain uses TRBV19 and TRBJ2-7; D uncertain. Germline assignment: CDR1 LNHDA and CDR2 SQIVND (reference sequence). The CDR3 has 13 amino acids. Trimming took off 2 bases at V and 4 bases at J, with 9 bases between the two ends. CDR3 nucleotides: TGTGCCAGTAGTATAAGCCCGGGTTACGAGCAGTACTTC. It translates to CASSISPGYEQYF. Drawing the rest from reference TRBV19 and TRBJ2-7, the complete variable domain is DGGITQSPKYLFRKEGQNVTLSCEQNLNHDAMYWYRQDPGQGLRLIYYSQIVNDFQKGDIAEGYSVSREKKESFPLTVTSAQKNPTAFYLCASSISPGYEQYFGPGTRLTVT.

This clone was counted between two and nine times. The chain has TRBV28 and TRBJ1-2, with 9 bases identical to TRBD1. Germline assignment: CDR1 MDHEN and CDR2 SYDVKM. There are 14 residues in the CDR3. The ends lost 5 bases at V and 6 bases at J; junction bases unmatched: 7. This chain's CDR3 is CASSAGQGLDGYTF. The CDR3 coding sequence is TGTGCCAGCAGTGCCGGACAGGGGCTAGATGGCTACACCTTC.